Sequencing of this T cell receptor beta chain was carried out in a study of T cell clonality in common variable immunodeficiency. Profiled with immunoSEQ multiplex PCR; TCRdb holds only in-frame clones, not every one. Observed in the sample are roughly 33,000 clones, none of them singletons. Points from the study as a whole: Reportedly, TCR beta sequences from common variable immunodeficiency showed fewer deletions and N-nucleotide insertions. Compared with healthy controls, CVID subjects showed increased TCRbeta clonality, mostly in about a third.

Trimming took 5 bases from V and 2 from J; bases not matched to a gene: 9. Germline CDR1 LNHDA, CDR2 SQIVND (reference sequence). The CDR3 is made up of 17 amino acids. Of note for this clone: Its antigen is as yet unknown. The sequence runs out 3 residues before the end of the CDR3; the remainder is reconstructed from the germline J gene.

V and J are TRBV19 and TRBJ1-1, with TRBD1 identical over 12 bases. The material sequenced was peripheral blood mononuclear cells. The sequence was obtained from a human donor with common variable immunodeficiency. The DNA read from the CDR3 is TGTGCCAGTAGTGTCACCGGGACAGGGGGCAGAAACACTGAA. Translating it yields CASSVTGTGGRNTE. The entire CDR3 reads CASSVTGTGGRNTEAFF.